A single sample is the source of the 14 T cell receptor beta chains below, sequenced in a study of shared clonotypes between healthy human individuals. The table came from immunoSEQ multiplex PCR; TCRdb's copy has only in-frame clones and leaves some out. The sample has some 2.3 million clones, roughly 93% seen once; the top ten hold roughly 0.36%. Sequenced material: naive CD4+ T cells from PBMCs. Subset here: CD45RA+ positively selected. Source of these receptors: a man in his late teens or twenties in good health. Some clones in this sample may be carry-over from other donors' samples.

CDR3 protein: CASRREGSYEQYF. DNA for the CDR3: TGCGCCAGCAGGCGGGAGGGAAGTTACGAGCAGTACTTC. This chain joins TRBV10-2 and TRBJ2-7; 9 bases are a match to TRBD2. The V segment lost 6 bases and the J segment 4 bases; nucleotides outside the gene matches: 4. This CDR3 has 13 residues. Germline loops: CDR1 WSHSY, CDR2 SAAADI.

This CDR3 is CASSLSGPPGDTQYF. The DNA for the CDR3 is TGCGCCAGCAGCTTGTCAGGGCCCCCGGGAGATACGCAGTATTTT. The rearrangement links TRBV5-1 to TRBJ2-3; TRBD1 might be the D (5 bases). This CDR3 spans 15 amino acids. V lost 1 base to trimming and J lost 5 bases, with 14 bases between them. The germline gives CDR1 SGHRS, CDR2 YFSETQ.

The rearrangement links TRBV19 to TRBJ2-4; 7 nucleotides agree with TRBD2. Germline trimming cut 5 bases from V and 9 bases from J; bases unmatched to any gene: 10. The CDR3 sequence is 14 residues long. Germline lookup yields CDR1 LNHDA and CDR2 SQIVND (reference sequence). CDR3: CASSSGLEGIIQYF. CDR3 nucleotides: TGTGCCAGTAGTTCCGGACTAGAAGGGATCATTCAGTACTTC.

The rearrangement links TRBV11-2 to TRBJ1-2; TRBD1 agrees at 8 bases. The V gene's germline CDR1 is SGHAT and CDR2 FQNNGV. The CDR3 sequence is 15 residues long. Germline trimming cut 2 bases from V and 7 bases from J; bases unmatched to any gene: 9. The CDR3 DNA reads as TGTGCCAGCAGCTTACCTCAGACAGGGGCGGGTGGCTACACCTTC. As protein: CASSLPQTGAGGYTF.

Remarks on this clone: One end of the junction does not line up with germline, which may come from a read error. The chain employs TRBV5-1 and TRBJ2-7, with D maybe TRBD1 (5 bases). The germline CDR1 and CDR2 sequences are SGHRS and YFSETQ. The CDR3 runs to 13 residues. Here the CDR3 DNA reads TGCGCCAGCAGCTTGAGTGGCCAGGGCCACCGTCACTTC. Amino acids: CASSLSGQGHRHF.

The V gene is TRBV7-3, the J gene TRBJ2-1, with 12 bases identical to TRBD2. Trimming cost V 4 bases and J 8 bases; bases outside gene matches: 6. Germline lookup yields CDR1 SGHTA and CDR2 FQGTGA. The CDR3 is made up of 15 amino acids. The CDR3 sequence: CASSSRLAGVDEQFF. The CDR3 DNA follows: TGTGCCAGCAGCTCGAGACTAGCGGGAGTGGATGAGCAGTTCTTC.

This chain connects TRBV18 to TRBJ1-1; no definite D call. This CDR3 comprises 13 residues. Germline values: CDR1 KGHSH, CDR2 LQKENI. V lost 6 bases and J lost 8, with 16 bases in between. The CDR3 sequence is CASSKENRAEAFF. The CDR3 DNA reads as TGTGCCAGCTCCAAGGAGAATAGAGCGGAAGCTTTCTTT.

The table lists this clone with a count of one. The V and J genes are TRBV25-1 and TRBJ2-7, with 8 bases lining up with TRBD2. The CDR3 contains 13 residues. Germline V CDR1 and CDR2: MGHDK, SYGVNS. The V and J ends lost 8 bases and 0 bases, in that order; junction bases with no gene match: 3. This CDR3 is CASGRGASYEQYF. Here the CDR3 DNA reads TGTGCCAGCGGGCGGGGGGCCTCCTACGAGCAGTACTTC.

V gene TRBV5-1 combines with J gene TRBJ1-3; D is unresolved. V was clipped by 0 bases and J by 4 bases, with 8 bases between them. This CDR3 comprises 14 residues. CDR1 and CDR2 from the germline V gene are SGHRS and YFSETQ. The CDR3 DNA follows: TGCGCCAGCAGCTTGGTTGCGGGCGGAAACACCATATATTTT. This gives the protein CASSLVAGGNTIYF.

The V gene is TRBV4-1, the J gene TRBJ2-1; 7 bases are a match to TRBD2. This CDR3 is 21 amino acids long. Trimming cost V 0 bases and J 0 bases; bases outside gene matches: 17. The germline CDR1 and CDR2 sequences are MGHRA and YSYEKL. DNA of the CDR3: TGCGCCAGCAGCCAAGATCCGAAATTCTCCGGGACTACAAGCTCCTACAATGAGCAGTTCTTC. This translates into CASSQDPKFSGTTSSYNEQFF.

The chain is built from TRBV7-2 and TRBJ1-5; TRBD1 is a possible D gene (5 bases). There are 12 residues in the CDR3. V lost 1 base, J lost 7 bases, and 5 bases lay in between. Germline CDR1 reads SGHTA; CDR2 reads FQGNSA. CDR3 DNA: TGTGCCAGCAGCTTAGGACAGCAGCCCCAGCATTTT. It codes for CASSLGQQPQHF.

The chain employs TRBV7-3 and TRBJ2-3, with 9 positions matching TRBD2. There are 15 residues in the CDR3. The J segment lost 3 bases and the V segment lost 2 bases, leaving 3 bases of the junction unmatched. From germline, CDR1 is SGHTA and CDR2 FQGTGA. The CDR3 DNA is TGTGCCAGCAGCTTAGCGGGAGGGAAGACAGATACGCAGTATTTT. Its protein product is CASSLAGGKTDTQYF.

Concerning this clone: At the DNA level, this CDR3 is encoded by other sequences in the same sample as well. V and J are TRBV7-2 and TRBJ2-5, with D possibly called TRBD1 or TRBD2 (5 bases each). Germline CDR1 and CDR2: SGHTA and FQGNSA. There are 15 residues in the CDR3. V shed 0 bases and J shed 1 base, with 9 bases lying between them. DNA for the CDR3: TGTGCCAGCAGCTTAGCGGGGACGACCCAAGAGACCCAGTACTTC. Amino acids: CASSLAGTTQETQYF.

The J gene is TRBJ2-2, the V gene TRBV6-6, with 9 bases fitting TRBD1. CDR3 length equals 16 residues. The trim removed 0 bases at V and 6 bases at J, leaving 5 bases unmatched. The germline V gene has CDR1 MNHNY and CDR2 SVGAGI (reference sequence). The CDR3 DNA reads TGTGCCAGCAGTTACTCGGCGGGACAGGGTGCCGGGGAGCTGTTTTTT. Translation gives CASSYSAGQGAGELFF.